This TCR beta chain was recovered during a study of OX40 agonist ivuxolimab in advanced cancers. At the level of the study: Patients were infused with ivuxolimab every 2 weeks at 0.01 to 10 mg/kg. The mean age was approximately 56 years, ranging from roughly 23 to 90, with less than 90% of participants male.

Findings of the study overall: Researchers report that CD8+ T cells had, on average, more expanded clones than CD4+.

A note on this clone: The antigen is undetermined.

The V end lost 3 bases, the J end lost 5 bases, and 9 bases lay between the germline ends. The germline V gene has CDR1 SNHLY and CDR2 FYNNEI. The CDR3 runs to 13 residues. Blood sampling took place at baseline, cycle 4 day 1, and cycle 7 day 1. The data were produced by immunoSEQ multiplex PCR, yet TCRdb's version contains in-frame clones alone and is incomplete. Of around 84,000 clones in the sample, around 94% were seen once. The chain is built from TRBV2 and TRBJ2-3, with D possibly TRBD2 on 6 matching bases. The source was CD4+ or CD8+ T cells sorted from blood, collected in a trial of the OX40 agonist ivuxolimab. The TCR comes from an adult with an advanced solid tumor such as melanoma, head and neck, liver or kidney cancer. As DNA, the CDR3 is TGTGCCAGCAGTGAGACGGGACTAGATACGCAGTATTTT. Translated, it gives CASSETGLDTQYF.